Following are 26 T cell receptor beta chains from one sample sequenced in a study of post-analysis software for immune sequencing data (dated by TCRdb to between 2014 and 2017). Their target antigens are unknown. General study outcomes and caveats: Roughly 5 TRBV segments, including TRBV5-6, TRBV5-1 and TRBV20-1, were significantly more frequent in patients than controls.

The library was prepared using PCR. These reads were obtained on an Illumina HiSeq 2500. Unique molecular identifiers were incorporated into TCR beta cDNA libraries to reduce PCR and sequencing biases. TCRdb reprocessed the public reads (quality trimming at Q25 with fastp, clone calling with MiXCR) and kept in-frame beta chains. Rows with one shared CDR3 protein collapse into an entry with the most common genes and DNA. The sample table shows roughly 400,000 distinct CDR3 sequences, and approximately 39% are seen once. The leading ten clones occupy less than 8% of the sample. The specimen sequenced was blood. These receptors were obtained from a girl aged 2 to 10 with multiple sclerosis.

The V gene is TRBV7-8, the J gene TRBJ1-1; no clear D gene. This CDR3 contains 13 residues. The germline V and J ends were trimmed by 6 bases and 0 bases, with 8 bases remaining between them. In germline, CDR1 is SGHVS, CDR2 FQNEAQ. In nucleotides, the CDR3 is TGTGCCAGCAGTCCGTACTTGAACACTGAAGCTTTCTTT. This encodes CASSPYLNTEAFF.

Comments on this clonotype: The conserved final phenylalanine or tryptophan is absent from the CDR3, which likely points to a read error. The J gene is TRBJ2-4, the V gene TRBV4-1, with 7 bases identical to TRBD2. The CDR3 runs to 15 residues. Looked up from germline, CDR1 is MGHRA and CDR2 is YSYEKL. With V trimmed by 4 bases and J by 3 bases, 6 bases remained unmatched. This chain's CDR3 is CASSPPWEGKNIQYL. The CDR3 DNA reads TGCGCCAGCAGCCCCCCCTGGGAGGGCAAAAACATTCAGTACTTA.

The chain couples TRBV28 to TRBJ1-1; D gene uncertain. In germline, CDR1 is MDHEN, CDR2 SYDVKM. Deletions cut 6 bases from V and 3 bases from J, with 14 bases between. The CDR3 sequence is 14 residues long. CDR3: CASSSLRLYTEAFF. The CDR3 nucleotides read TGTGCCAGCAGCAGTCTCCGTCTGTACACTGAAGCTTTCTTT.

V and J are TRBV12-3 or TRBV12-4 and TRBJ2-1; D possibly corresponds to TRBD1 (5 bases). The CDR3 covers 14 residues. V dropped 5 bases and J dropped 7 bases, with 15 bases sitting between them. CDR3 loop: CASSSHQGNNEQFF. DNA of the CDR3: TGTGCCAGCAGTAGCCATCAGGGTAATAATGAGCAGTTCTTC.

The J gene is TRBJ2-5, the V gene TRBV10-3, with unresolved D. Trimming cost V 5 bases and J 1 base, with 5 bases left between them. The CDR3 covers 12 residues. Germline-derived CDR1 and CDR2 are ENHRY and SYGVKD. CDR3 DNA: TGTGCCATCAGTACCCTCCAAGAGACCCAGTACTTC. This codes for CAISTLQETQYF.

This clonotype has more than one count but fewer than ten. J is TRBJ1-6 and V is TRBV7-3; 7 bases map to TRBD1. The CDR3 is 13 amino acids. V shed 5 bases, J shed 11 bases, and the junction held 6 bases outside the gene matches. Germline V lookup: CDR1 SGHTA, CDR2 FQGTGA. CDR3 region: CASSPGTATPLHF. The DNA of the CDR3 is TGTGCCAGCAGCCCCGGGACAGCCACACCCCTCCACTTT. The full variable domain, rest sourced from reference TRBV7-3 and TRBJ1-6, is GAGVSQTPSNKVTEKGKYVELRCDPISGHTALYWYRQSLGQGPEFLIYFQGTGAADDSGLPNDRFFAVRPEGSVSTLKIQRTERGDSAVYLCASSPGTATPLHFGNGTRLTVT.

At least ten counts were recorded for this clonotype. The chain joins TRBV10-3 to TRBJ2-1, with D possibly being TRBD2 (6 bases). Germline CDR1 reads ENHRY; CDR2 reads SYGVKD. The V end lost 0 bases, the J end lost 8 bases, and 11 bases lay between the germline ends. The CDR3 is 14 residues long. Here the CDR3 DNA reads TGTGCCATCAGTGAGTCCCCGGAGGGCTATGAGCAGTTCTTC. The encoded protein is CAISESPEGYEQFF.

This clonotype was observed a handful of times. The V call is TRBV28, the J call TRBJ1-2; D is undetermined. V was cut by 6 bases and J by 8 bases, with 10 bases left in between. The CDR3 length is 11 residues. Looked up from germline, CDR1 is MDHEN and CDR2 is SYDVKM. The CDR3 spells CASSLTSGYTF. CDR3 DNA: TGTGCCAGCAGCCTAACGAGCGGCTACACCTTC.

This clonotype was detected once. The chain recombines TRBV5-1 with TRBJ2-5; 13 nucleotides match TRBD2. In germline, CDR1 is SGHRS, CDR2 YFSETQ. There are 16 residues in the CDR3. J lost 2 bases, V lost 4 bases, and 5 bases had no gene match. The CDR3 loop reads CASSPGTSGDQETQYF. CDR3 nucleotide sequence: TGCGCCAGCAGCCCCGGGACTAGCGGGGATCAAGAGACCCAGTACTTC.

In the case of this clonotype: This sequence may be a read error, since a much larger clone differs from it by one base. This chain links TRBV5-1 with TRBJ2-5, with unresolved D. Germline V gene sequence: CDR1 SGHRS, CDR2 YFSETQ. The CDR3 is 12 residues long. The CDR3 DNA follows: TGCGCCAGCAGCTTGGATTTGGAGACCCGGTACTTC. The encoded protein is CASSLDLETRYF.

V gene TRBV20-1 combines with J gene TRBJ2-1, with 7 bases fitting TRBD1. The J call could be wrong; TRBJ2-7 is a better fit for the DNA end. CDR3 length: 14 residues. CDR1 and CDR2 from the germline V gene are DFQATT and SNEGSKA (reference sequence). The CDR3 protein is CSAPGGVGTSEQYF. CDR3 bases: TGCAGTGCTCCAGGGGGTGTCGGGACCAGCGAGCAGTACTTC.

V is TRBV4-1 and J is TRBJ2-7; 15 nucleotides match TRBD2. From germline, CDR1 is MGHRA and CDR2 YSYEKL. CDR3 length: 19 residues. Trimming took 4 bases from V and 2 from J; bases not matched to a gene: 12. For the CDR3, the DNA is TGCGCCAGCAGCCGGCAAGCCGGGACTAGCGGGGGGTGGACCTACGAGCAGTACTTC. This gives the protein CASSRQAGTSGGWTYEQYF.

The rearrangement uses TRBV5-1 and TRBJ2-5; D remains unclear. Trimming removed 4 bases at V and 4 bases at J, with 20 bases between. Germline CDR1 is SGHRS and CDR2 is YFSETQ. The CDR3 totals 16 residues. CDR3 nucleotide sequence: TGCGCCAGCAGCCGGATTACAGTGGGGTCGGGAGAGACCCAGTACTTC. Amino acids: CASSRITVGSGETQYF.

The J gene is TRBJ2-6, the V gene TRBV7-9; tentatively, D is TRBD1 (7 bases). Trimming stripped 5 bases from V and 0 bases from J, with 17 bases between. The CDR3 has 18 amino acids. Germline CDR1 and CDR2: SEHNR and FQNEAQ (reference sequence). The DNA for the CDR3 is TGTGCCAGCAGCGCCTGGCGGGACAGCCACTCTGGGGCCAACGTCCTGACTTTC. This sequence encodes CASSAWRDSHSGANVLTF.

This clonotype has just a few counts. This chain connects TRBV6-5 to TRBJ2-1; D not certain. The CDR3 is 16 amino acids. V shed 2 bases and J shed 0 bases, with 11 bases lying between them. The germline V gene has CDR1 MNHEY and CDR2 SVGAGI. The CDR3 here is CASSYTDSSSYNEQFF. The CDR3 region has the DNA TGTGCCAGCAGTTACACGGATTCTAGCTCCTACAATGAGCAGTTCTTC.

The CDR3 bases are TGCAGTGCTGAACAGGGTTTCGGCTACACCTTC. The encoded protein is CSAEQGFGYTF. The chain links TRBV20-1 to TRBJ1-2, with D possibly TRBD1 on 6 matching bases. CDR1 and CDR2 from the germline V gene are DFQATT and SNEGSKA (reference sequence). The V gene lost 5 bases and the J gene lost 8 bases, with 12 bases spanning the gap. This CDR3 spans 11 amino acids.

The chain employs TRBV28 and TRBJ2-6; the match to TRBD1 covers 7 bases. V was clipped by 7 bases and J by 0 bases; unmatched bases: 3. The CDR3 is 15 residues long. Germline V gene data show CDR1 as MDHEN and CDR2 as SYDVKM. The CDR3 region has the DNA TGTGCCAGCACCCCAGGGGGCTCTGGGGCCAACGTCCTGACTTTC. The encoded protein is CASTPGGSGANVLTF.

V gene TRBV11-2 combines with J gene TRBJ2-7; the D gene could be TRBD1 or TRBD2 (6 bases each). The CDR3 runs 17 residues. The ends were cut back, 1 base at V and 1 base at J, with 17 bases in the middle. Per germline, CDR1 SGHAT and CDR2 FQNNGV. The CDR3 DNA reads TGTGCCAGCAGCTTAGCGTACGACAGGAGGGATTCCTACGAGCAGTACTTC. It codes for CASSLAYDRRDSYEQYF.

The rearrangement joins TRBV4-3 to TRBJ1-2; possibly TRBD1 for D (6 bases). Germline CDR1 reads LGHNA; CDR2 reads YSLEER. V was clipped by 0 bases and J by 0 bases, with 14 bases between them. CDR3 length equals 17 residues. The CDR3 DNA sequence: TGCGCCAGCAGCCAAGATAGGACAGCCGCTGCTAACTATGGCTACACCTTC. It codes for CASSQDRTAAANYGYTF.

This chain joins TRBV7-9 and TRBJ2-3, with 10 bases fitting TRBD2. The J segment lost 6 bases and the V segment lost 0 bases, leaving 6 bases of the junction unmatched. This CDR3 region has 16 residues. Germline lookup yields CDR1 SEHNR and CDR2 FQNEAQ (reference sequence). The CDR3 is CASSLALAGISDTQYF. CDR3 bases: TGTGCCAGCAGCTTAGCACTAGCGGGGATATCGGATACGCAGTATTTT.

The V call is TRBV28, the J call TRBJ1-4; TRBD1 matches at 7 bases. CDR1 is MDHEN, CDR2 SYDVKM, per germline. This CDR3 has 16 residues. V gave up 5 bases and J gave up 1 base; unmatched junction bases: 7. This CDR3 is CASSQARGLTNEKLFF. Written as DNA, the CDR3 is TGTGCCAGCAGTCAGGCCAGGGGGTTAACTAATGAAAAACTGTTTTTT.

In regard to this clonotype: Germline is not matched at one junction end, which may reflect a read error. This rearrangement joins TRBV27 to TRBJ2-5; 9 bases map to TRBD1. The tail of the sequence fits TRBJ2-7 better, so the J call may be wrong. Looked up from germline, CDR1 is MNHEY and CDR2 is SMNVEV (reference sequence). The CDR3 loop spans 15 amino acids. The CDR3 nucleotides read TGTGCCAGCAGTACCGCGGGGACAGGGTCCTGCGAGCAGTACTTC. This translates into CASSTAGTGSCEQYF.

The chain carries TRBV5-6 and TRBJ2-1; perhaps TRBD2 as D (5 bases). The length of the CDR3 is 13 residues. Germline CDR1 reads SGHDT; CDR2 reads YYEEEE. Trimming cost V 6 bases and J 6 bases, with 13 bases left between them. CDR3 nucleotide sequence: TGTGCCAGCAACCGAATCGAGGGCAATGAGCAGTTCTTC. Protein sequence: CASNRIEGNEQFF.

The chain is built from TRBV7-8 and TRBJ2-7, with 12 bases fitting TRBD2. The junction had 12 bases not matched to a gene; V was cut back by 2 bases and J by 4 bases. The CDR3 extends over 18 amino acids. Germline CDR1 and CDR2: SGHVS and FQNEAQ. The DNA for the CDR3 is TGTGCCAGCAGCTTAAGAGTCATAGAGACTAGCGGGAGTTACGAGCAGTACTTC. Residues: CASSLRVIETSGSYEQYF.

This clonotype was seen a handful of times. The rearrangement joins TRBV5-1 to TRBJ2-1, with 10 bases lining up with TRBD2. CDR1 is SGHRS, CDR2 YFSETQ, per germline. The CDR3 consists of 15 residues. J was trimmed by 4 bases and V by 3 bases; bases with no gene match: 4. The CDR3 nucleotides are TGCGCCAGCAGCTGGAGCGGGAGGGCTTACAATGAGCAGTTCTTC. Protein sequence: CASSWSGRAYNEQFF.

The J gene is TRBJ2-4, the V gene TRBV10-3; possible D gene TRBD2, 5 bases. This CDR3 has 16 amino acids. V lost 6 bases and J lost 0, with 15 bases in between. In germline, CDR1 is ENHRY, CDR2 SYGVKD. The CDR3 DNA is TGTGCCATCAGGCCGGATGGCGGGTTAGCCAAAAACATTCAGTACTTC. Protein sequence: CAIRPDGGLAKNIQYF.